This entry describes one T cell receptor (beta chain). Its antigen has not been determined. It has no much larger one-base neighbor in the sample; base qualities were not kept. Receptors were amplified or captured by the immunoSEQ multiplex PCR assay. Per the original workflow: To diagnose cytomegalovirus status from the catalog of TCR beta chain sequences, a statistical classification framework was built. Here the immuneACCESS table is served through TCRdb, limited to in-frame sequences with V and J called. Missing clones are a known gap in these copies; in checked studies unresolved V genes cover under half, and the rest lacks a known reason. V and J calls and clone size come straight from that table; D and trimming were deduced from the DNA. Across this sample there are 100,000 or so clones, with roughly 85% seen only once. The top ten constitute 20% of the sample. The data were obtained in a study of cytomegalovirus exposure and HLA in healthy donors listed by TCRdb under 2017. Some background on the complete study: According to a later analysis, the 120 or so validation repertoires were produced on the same platform as the 666 repertoires of the first cohort. A separate validation cohort of over a hundred different subjects was used in addition to the approximately 640-subject first cohort. The study was designed to test whether signatures of past pathogen exposure could be identified by cataloging public T cell receptors. To predict cytomegalovirus infection status, the study brought together high-throughput TCR immunosequencing, statistical association of individual TCRs with disease status, and machine learning. Study-wide findings and limitations: It was suggested by the authors that the approach could potentially be generalized to other disease states and immunological phenotypes. The classifier was reported to diagnose cytomegalovirus status with high specificity and sensitivity in both the original and validation cohorts. A few of the identified cytomegalovirus-associated TCR beta chains were confirmed in vitro to be specific for cytomegalovirus antigens. In a later analysis, TCRs clustered in the first cohort were found to also tend to co-occur in the 120 validation repertoires, with 94% of cluster scores above 0. All 120 or so repertoires were used to score co-occurrence in the validation cohort in a later analysis, because that analysis had no HLA typing for the cohort. The study gave a list of about 170 TCR beta chains associated with cytomegalovirus. Most TCR sequences were observed very rarely across donors, whereas some public TCRs were present in many individuals.

Donors formed part of the validation cohort, which comprised about 120 subjects and was distinct from the first cohort of over 500 subjects. The germline V and J ends show losses of 6 bases and 5 bases respectively, and no gene match explains 3 bases of the junction. Inclusive of the bounding cysteine and phenylalanine, the CDR3 is 13 residues long. The retained sequence is limited to the CDR3, 39 bases, with the frame set at the first base. Taken from the germline V gene, the CDR1 and CDR2 loops are ENHRY and SYGVKD. The TCR comes from a young man in good health and CMV-seropositive. Sequencing input: PBMCs. Rearrangement joined TRBV10-3 to TRBJ1-5; 8 bases in between match TRBD1. CDR3 protein: CAISGQGDQPQHF. The base sequence is TGTGCCATCAGCGGACAGGGCGATCAGCCCCAGCATTTT.